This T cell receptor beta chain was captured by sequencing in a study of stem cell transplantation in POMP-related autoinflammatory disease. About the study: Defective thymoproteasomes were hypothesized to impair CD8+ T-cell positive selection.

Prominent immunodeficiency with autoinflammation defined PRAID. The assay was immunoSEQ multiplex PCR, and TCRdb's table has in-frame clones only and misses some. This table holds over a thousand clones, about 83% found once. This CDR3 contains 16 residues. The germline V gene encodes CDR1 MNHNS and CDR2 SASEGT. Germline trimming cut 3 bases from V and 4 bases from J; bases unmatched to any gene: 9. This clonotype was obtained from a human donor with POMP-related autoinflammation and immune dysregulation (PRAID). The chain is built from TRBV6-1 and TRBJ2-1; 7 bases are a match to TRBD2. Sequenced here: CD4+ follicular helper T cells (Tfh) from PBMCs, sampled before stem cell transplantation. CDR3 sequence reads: CASSDRGGGRYNEQFF. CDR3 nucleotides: TGTGCCAGCAGTGACCGTGGGGGGGGAAGGTACAATGAGCAGTTCTTC.